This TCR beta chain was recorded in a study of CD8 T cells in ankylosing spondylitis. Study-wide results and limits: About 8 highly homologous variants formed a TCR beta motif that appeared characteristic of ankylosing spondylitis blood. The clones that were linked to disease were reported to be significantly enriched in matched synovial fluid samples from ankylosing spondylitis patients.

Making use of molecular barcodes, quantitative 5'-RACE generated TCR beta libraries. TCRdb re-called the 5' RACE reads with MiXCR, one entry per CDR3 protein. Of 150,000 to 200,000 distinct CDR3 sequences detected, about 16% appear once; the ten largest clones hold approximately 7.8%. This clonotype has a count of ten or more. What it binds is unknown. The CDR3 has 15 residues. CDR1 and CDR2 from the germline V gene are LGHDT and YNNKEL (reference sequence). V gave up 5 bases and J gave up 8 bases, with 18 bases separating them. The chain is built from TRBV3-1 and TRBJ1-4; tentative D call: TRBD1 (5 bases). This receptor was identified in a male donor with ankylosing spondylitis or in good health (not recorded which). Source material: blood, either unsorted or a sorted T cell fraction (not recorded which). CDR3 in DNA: TGTGCCAGCAGCAATAGTGAAGGGGCGGGAGAAAAACTGTTTTTT. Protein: CASSNSEGAGEKLFF.